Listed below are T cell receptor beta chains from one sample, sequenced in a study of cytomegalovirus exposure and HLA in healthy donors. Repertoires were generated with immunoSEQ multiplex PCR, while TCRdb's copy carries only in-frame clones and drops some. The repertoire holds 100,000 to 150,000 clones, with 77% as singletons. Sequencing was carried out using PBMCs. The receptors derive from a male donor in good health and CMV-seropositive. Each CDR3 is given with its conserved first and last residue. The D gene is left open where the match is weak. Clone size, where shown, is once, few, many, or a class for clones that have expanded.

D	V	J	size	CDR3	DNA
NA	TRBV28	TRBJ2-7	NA	CASSPTGGRAGEQYF	TGTGCCAGCAGTCCAACAGGGGGGAGGGCGGGCGAGCAGTACTTC
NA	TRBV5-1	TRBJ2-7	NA	CASSTLYRGGNEQYF	TGCGCCAGCAGCACCCTGTACAGGGGGGGCAACGAGCAGTACTTC
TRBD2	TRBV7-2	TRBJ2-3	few	CASSRPTSGSRFDDTQYF	TGTGCCAGCAGCCGACCGACTAGCGGGAGCCGGTTTGACGATACGCAGTATTTT
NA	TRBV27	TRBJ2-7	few	CASNSRGEQYF	TGTGCCAGCAATTCCCGAGGGGAGCAGTACTTC
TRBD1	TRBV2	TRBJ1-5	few	CASSQEGAQPQHF	TGTGCCAGCAGTCAAGAGGGGGCCCAGCCCCAGCATTTT
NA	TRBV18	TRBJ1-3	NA	CASSPPVAVVRNTIYF	TGTGCCAGCTCACCACCGGTGGCGGTGGTAAGAAACACCATATATTTT
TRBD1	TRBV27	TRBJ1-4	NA	CASSLSTGGGEKLFF	TGTGCCAGCAGTTTATCAACAGGGGGGGGTGAAAAACTGTTTTTT
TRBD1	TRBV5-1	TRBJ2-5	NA	CASSRDSVRTQYF	TGCGCCAGCAGCCGGGACAGCGTGCGGACCCAGTACTTC
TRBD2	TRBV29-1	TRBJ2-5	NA	CSVNSGTETQYF	TGCAGCGTAAATAGCGGGACAGAGACCCAGTACTTC
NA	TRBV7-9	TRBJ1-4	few	CSSSLPGGGKLFF	TGTTCCAGCAGCCTTCCGGGAGGAGGAAAACTGTTTTTT
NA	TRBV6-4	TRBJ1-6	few	CASSDSETAALHF	TGTGCCAGCAGTGACTCTGAGACGGCGGCCCTCCACTTT
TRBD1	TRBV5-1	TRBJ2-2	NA	CASSLEGARDTGELFF	TGCGCCAGCAGCTTGGAGGGGGCGCGGGACACCGGGGAGCTGTTTTTT
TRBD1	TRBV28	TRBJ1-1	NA	CASSPPGQATIKDTEAFF	TGTGCCAGCAGTCCACCGGGACAGGCGACAATTAAAGACACTGAAGCTTTCTTT
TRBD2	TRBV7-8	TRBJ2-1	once	CASRWTSGGLYNEQFF	TGTGCCAGCAGGTGGACTAGCGGGGGGCTTTACAATGAGCAGTTCTTC
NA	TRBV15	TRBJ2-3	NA	CATSAPLARGTQYF	TGTGCCACCAGCGCACCTCTTGCCCGGGGTACGCAGTATTTT
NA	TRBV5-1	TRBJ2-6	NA	CASAPGTSTSGANVLTF	TGCGCCAGCGCCCCCGGGACATCCACCTCTGGGGCCAACGTCCTGACTTTC
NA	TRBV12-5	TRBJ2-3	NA	CASGMGRGMSTDTQYF	TGTGCTAGTGGAATGGGAAGGGGTATGAGCACAGATACGCAGTATTTT
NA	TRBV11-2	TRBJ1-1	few	CASSLASGLEGAFF	TGTGCCAGCAGCTTAGCCTCGGGACTTGAAGGCGCTTTCTTT
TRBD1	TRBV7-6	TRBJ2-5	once	CASSLPTGVSETQYF	TGTGCCAGCAGCTTACCTACAGGGGTCTCGGAGACCCAGTACTTC
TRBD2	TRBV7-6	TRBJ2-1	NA	CASSELAGGSNEQFF	TGTGCCAGCAGCGAACTAGCGGGAGGGTCCAATGAGCAGTTCTTC
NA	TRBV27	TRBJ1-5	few	CASSAQGQPQHF	TGTGCCAGCAGTGCACAGGGTCAGCCCCAGCATTTT
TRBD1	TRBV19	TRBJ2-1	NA	CASITNRGSYNEQFF	TGTGCCAGTATTACGAACAGGGGCTCCTACAATGAGCAGTTCTTC
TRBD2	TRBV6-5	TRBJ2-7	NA	CASKAGGYEQYF	TGTGCCAGCAAGGCGGGAGGCTACGAGCAGTACTTC
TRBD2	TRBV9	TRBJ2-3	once	CASSVGTSDSTDTQYF	TGTGCCAGCAGCGTAGGAACTAGCGATAGCACAGATACGCAGTATTTT
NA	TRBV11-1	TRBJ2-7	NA	CASSFSSTAEQYF	TGTGCCAGCAGCTTCTCTTCGACAGCCGAGCAGTACTTC
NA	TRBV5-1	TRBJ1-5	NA	CASSPSGGSNQPQHF	TGCGCCAGCAGCCCCTCGGGGGGTAGCAATCAGCCCCAGCATTTT
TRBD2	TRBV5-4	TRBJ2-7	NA	CASSSGLAEFYEQYF	TGTGCCAGCAGCTCTGGACTAGCGGAATTCTACGAGCAGTACTTC
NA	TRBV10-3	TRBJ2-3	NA	CAISESSPDTQYF	TGTGCCATCAGCGAGTCTAGCCCAGATACGCAGTATTTT
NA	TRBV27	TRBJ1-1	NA	CASSLVQGYTEAFF	TGTGCCAGCAGTTTAGTGCAGGGCTACACTGAAGCTTTCTTT
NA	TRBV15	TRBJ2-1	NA	CATGETLYIEQFF	TGTGCCACCGGGGAGACACTTTACATTGAGCAGTTCTTC
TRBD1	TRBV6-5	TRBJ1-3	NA	CASSPGTGVGNTIYF	TGTGCCAGCAGTCCCGGGACAGGGGTTGGAAACACCATATATTTT